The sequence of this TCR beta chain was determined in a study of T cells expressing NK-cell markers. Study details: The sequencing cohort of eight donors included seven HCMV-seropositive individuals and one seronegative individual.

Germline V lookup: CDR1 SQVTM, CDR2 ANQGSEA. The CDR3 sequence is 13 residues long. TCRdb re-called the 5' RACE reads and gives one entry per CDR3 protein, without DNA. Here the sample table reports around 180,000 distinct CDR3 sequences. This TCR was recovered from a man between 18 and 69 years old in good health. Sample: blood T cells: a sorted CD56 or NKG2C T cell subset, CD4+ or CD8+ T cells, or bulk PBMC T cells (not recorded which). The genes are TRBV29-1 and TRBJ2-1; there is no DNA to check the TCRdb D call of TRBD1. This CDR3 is CSVEARPGNEQFF.